This T cell receptor (beta chain) was recorded in a study of cytomegalovirus exposure and HLA in healthy donors. For the study at large: When roughly 420 donors were genotyped, about 86% of them were found to fall in the Caucasian-associated ancestry cluster. Whole-study findings and limits: Most subjects' HLA-A and HLA-B alleles were reportedly predicted from TCR beta sequences.

This clone appeared a few times. Antigen unknown. This CDR3 region has 16 residues. Germline loops: CDR1 SNHLY, CDR2 FYNNEI. V lost 0 bases and J lost 7; bases outside the gene matches: 6. Amplification used 60 Vbeta primers and 13 Jbeta primers. The data were produced by immunoSEQ multiplex PCR, yet TCRdb's version contains in-frame clones alone and is incomplete. The sample has 120,000 to 150,000 clones, 66% seen once. The sequence derives from a woman aged 55-69 years in good health and CMV-seronegative. This sequence joins TRBV2 and TRBJ1-4, with 9 bases aligning to TRBD1. Sequenced material: PBMCs. CDR3 sequence reads: CASSEAGQGWSEKLFF. The DNA for the CDR3 is TGTGCCAGCAGTGAAGCGGGACAGGGATGGAGTGAAAAACTGTTTTTT.